This TCR beta chain was obtained from a study of OX40 agonist ivuxolimab in advanced cancers. Germline V gene sequence: CDR1 LNHDA, CDR2 SQIVND (reference sequence). The ends were cut back, 8 bases at V and 3 bases at J, with 14 bases in the middle. The CDR3 has 14 amino acids. Generated by immunoSEQ multiplex PCR, the TCRdb table keeps only in-frame clones and is missing some. This sample has around 66,000 clones; over 75% occur once, and the top ten carry 10% to 11%. This clone was detected only a few times. Sequenced here: CD4+ or CD8+ T cells sorted from blood, sampled in a trial of the OX40 agonist ivuxolimab. J is TRBJ1-5 and V is TRBV19; possible D gene TRBD1, 5 bases. The sequence was obtained from an adult with an advanced solid tumor such as melanoma, head and neck, liver or kidney cancer. The CDR3 here is CASQGLIINQPQHF. The CDR3 DNA is TGTGCCAGTCAGGGCCTCATAATCAATCAGCCCCAGCATTTT.